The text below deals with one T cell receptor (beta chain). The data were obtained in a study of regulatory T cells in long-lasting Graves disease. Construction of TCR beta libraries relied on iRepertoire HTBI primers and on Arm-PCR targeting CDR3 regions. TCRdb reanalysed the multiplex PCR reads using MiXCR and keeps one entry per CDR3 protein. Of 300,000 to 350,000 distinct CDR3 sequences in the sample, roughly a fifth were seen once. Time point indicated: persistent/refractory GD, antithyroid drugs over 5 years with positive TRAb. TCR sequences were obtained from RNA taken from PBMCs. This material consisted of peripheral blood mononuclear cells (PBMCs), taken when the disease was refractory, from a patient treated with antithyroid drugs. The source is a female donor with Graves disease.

CDR3 DNA sequence: TGTGCCATCAAAGCAGGGATTGATCAGCCCCAGCATTTT. Translated: CAIKAGIDQPQHF. This sequence joins TRBV10-3 and TRBJ1-5; tentative D call: TRBD1 (5 bases). The germline V and J ends were trimmed by 7 bases and 5 bases, with 12 bases remaining between them. This CDR3 is 13 amino acids long. Germline CDR1 is ENHRY and CDR2 is SYGVKD.